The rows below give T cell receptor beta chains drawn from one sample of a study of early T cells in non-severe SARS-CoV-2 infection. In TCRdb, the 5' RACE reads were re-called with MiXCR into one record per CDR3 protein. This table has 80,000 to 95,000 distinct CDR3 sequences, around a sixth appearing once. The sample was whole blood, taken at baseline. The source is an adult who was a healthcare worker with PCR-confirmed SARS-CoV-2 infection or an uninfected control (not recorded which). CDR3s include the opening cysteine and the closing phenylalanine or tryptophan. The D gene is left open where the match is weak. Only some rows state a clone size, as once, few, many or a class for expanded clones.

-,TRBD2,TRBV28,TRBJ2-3,TGTGCCAGCGGCCCACTAGCGGGAGGTACAGATACGCAGTATTTT,CASGPLAGGTDTQYF
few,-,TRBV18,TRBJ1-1,TGTGCCAGCTCACCTCTACAGGAGGTCGGTTTCTTT,CASSPLQEVGFF
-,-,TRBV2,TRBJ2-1,TGTGCCAGCAGTGATTCGGCAGGGCGGTCCTACAATGAGCAGTTCTTC,CASSDSAGRSYNEQFF
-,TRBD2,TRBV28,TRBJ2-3,TGTGCCAGCCAGGGACTAGTCTCAGATACGCAGTATTTT,CASQGLVSDTQYF
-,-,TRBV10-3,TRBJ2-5,TGTGCCATCTCAGATCACTGGGTGACCCAGTACTTC,CAISDHWVTQYF
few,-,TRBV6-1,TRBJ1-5,TGTGCCAGCGAGATTGGGAGGGGTAATCAGCCCCAGCATTTT,CASEIGRGNQPQHF
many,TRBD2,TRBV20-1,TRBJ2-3,TGCAGTGCCGCCCCGGGAGGAGCCAGCACAGATACGCAGTATTTT,CSAAPGGASTDTQYF
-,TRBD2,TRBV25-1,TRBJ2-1,TGTGCCAGCACTTTGACTAGCGGGAGGAATGAGCAGTTCTTC,CASTLTSGRNEQFF
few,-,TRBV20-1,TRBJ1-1,TGCAGTGCCCCTCCTGGGGGGTCTAACTTGATGAACACTGAAGCTTTCTTT,CSAPPGGSNLMNTEAFF
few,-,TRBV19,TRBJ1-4,TGTGCCAGTAGTATTAGGATCCCACCGACTAATGAAAAACTGTTTTTT,CASSIRIPPTNEKLFF
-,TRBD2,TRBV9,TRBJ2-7,TGTGCCAGCAGCGTAGGGATGACTAGCGGGAGCCGCGAGCAGTACTTC,CASSVGMTSGSREQYF
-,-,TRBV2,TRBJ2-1,TGTGCCAGCAGCGCTAGCGCCTTAAGCAATGAGCAGTTCTTC,CASSASALSNEQFF
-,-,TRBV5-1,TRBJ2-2,TGCGCCAGCAGCGAGGATCGCGGGACCGGGGAGCTGTTTTTT,CASSEDRGTGELFF
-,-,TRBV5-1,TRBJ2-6,TGCGCCAGCAGCTTAACGGGGGCCACCTCTGGGGCCAACGTCCTGACTTTC,CASSLTGATSGANVLTF
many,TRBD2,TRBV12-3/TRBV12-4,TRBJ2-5,TGTGCCAGTCGGACTAGCGGGATCCAAGAGACCCAGTACTTC,CASRTSGIQETQYF
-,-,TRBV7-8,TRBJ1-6,TGTGCCAGCAGCTTAACCAGAGATTCACCCCTCCACTTT,CASSLTRDSPLHF
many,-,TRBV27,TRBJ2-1,TGTGCCAGCAGCCCCGGGGACGCCGCTGACAATGAGCAGTTCTTC,CASSPGDAADNEQFF
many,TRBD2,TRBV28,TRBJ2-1,TGTGCCAGCAGAACGACTAGCGGGAGGGGTGAGCAGTTCTTC,CASRTTSGRGEQFF
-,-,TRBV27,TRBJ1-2,TGTGCCAGTGGACAGCTCCCGACTAACTATGGCTACACCTTC,CASGQLPTNYGYTF
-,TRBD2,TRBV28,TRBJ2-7,TGTGCCAGCAGTCTCCCAGCAGCGGGAGGGTCGTACGAGCAGTACTTC,CASSLPAAGGSYEQYF
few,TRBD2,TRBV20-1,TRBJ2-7,TGCAGTGCTTCGGGACTAGTGATCTACGAGCAGTACTTC,CSASGLVIYEQYF
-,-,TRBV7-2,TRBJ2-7,TGTGCCAGCAGCTGGGCAGACCCCTACGAGCAGTACTTC,CASSWADPYEQYF
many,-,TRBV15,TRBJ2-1,TGTGCCACCAGCTCCGAAGGCCACCATGAGCAGTTCTTC,CATSSEGHHEQFF
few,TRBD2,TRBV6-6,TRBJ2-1,TGTGCCAGCATCGACGGGGGGAGGATGAATGAGCAGTTCTTC,CASIDGGRMNEQFF
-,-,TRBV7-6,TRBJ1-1,TGTGCCAGCAGCCCGACAGGATCTGAAGCTTTCTTT,CASSPTGSEAFF
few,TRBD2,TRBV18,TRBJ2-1,TGTGCCAGCTCACCACCGGGACTAGCGGGAGTAAGCTCCTACAATGAGCAGTTCTTC,CASSPPGLAGVSSYNEQFF
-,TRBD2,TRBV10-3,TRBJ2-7,TGTGCCATCAGCGGTAGCGGGAGAATCTACGAGCAGTACTTC,CAISGSGRIYEQYF
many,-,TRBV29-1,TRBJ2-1,TGCAGCGTTGCCAGGGACACACTAGACAATGAGCAGTTCTTC,CSVARDTLDNEQFF
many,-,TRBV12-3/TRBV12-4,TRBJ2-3,TGTGCCAGCACCCCTCGGGGACCGCGGGATACGCAGTATTTT,CASTPRGPRDTQYF
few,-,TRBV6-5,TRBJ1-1,TGTGCCAGCAGTTATAATAAGGAAAGGGCTGAAGCTTTCTTT,CASSYNKERAEAFF
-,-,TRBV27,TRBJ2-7,TGTGCCAGCAGCGCGTCCGCGGGTATCTACGAGCAGTACTTC,CASSASAGIYEQYF
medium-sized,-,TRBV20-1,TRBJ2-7,TGCAGTGCTAGAGAGGGGGAATACGAGCAGTACTTC,CSAREGEYEQYF
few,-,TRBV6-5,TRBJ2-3,TGTGCCAGCAGTTATTCCGGACGCCCGTGGGATACGCAGTATTTT,CASSYSGRPWDTQYF
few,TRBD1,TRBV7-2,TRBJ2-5,TGTGCCAGCGGACGGGACAGGGGTACAACCCAGTACTTC,CASGRDRGTTQYF
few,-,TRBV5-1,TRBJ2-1,TGCGCCAGCAGCCCCGGGACACCGAACAATGAGCAGTTCTTC,CASSPGTPNNEQFF
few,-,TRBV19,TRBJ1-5,TGTGCCAGTTCTGATTATAGCAATCAGCCCCAGCATTTT,CASSDYSNQPQHF
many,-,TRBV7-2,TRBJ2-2,TGTGCCAGCAGCTTACTATGGGGAGAGGCCGGGGAGCTGTTTTTT,CASSLLWGEAGELFF
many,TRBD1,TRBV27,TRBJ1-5,TGTGCCAGCTCATGGGGCAGGGGGCGGCCCCAGCATTTT,CASSWGRGRPQHF
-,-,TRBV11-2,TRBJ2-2,TGTGCCAGCAGCTTACGTCAGGGTCCGAACACCGGGGAGCTGTTTTTT,CASSLRQGPNTGELFF
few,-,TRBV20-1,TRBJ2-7,TGCAGTGCTCCGGGAGTGTACGAGCAGTACTTC,CSAPGVYEQYF